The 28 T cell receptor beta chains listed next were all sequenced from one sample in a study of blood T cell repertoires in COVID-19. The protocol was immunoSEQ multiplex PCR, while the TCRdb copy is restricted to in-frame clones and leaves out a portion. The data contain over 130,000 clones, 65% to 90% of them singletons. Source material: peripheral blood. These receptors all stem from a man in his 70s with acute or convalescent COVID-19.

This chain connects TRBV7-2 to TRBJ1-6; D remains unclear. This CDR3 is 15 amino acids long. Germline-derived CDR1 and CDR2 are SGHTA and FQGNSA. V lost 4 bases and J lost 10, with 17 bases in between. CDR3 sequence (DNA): TGTGCCAGCAGCTCCTCCCTCAGGCAGGAATCACCCCTCCACTTT. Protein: CASSSSLRQESPLHF. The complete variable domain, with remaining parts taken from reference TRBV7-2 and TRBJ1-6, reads GAGVSQSPSNKVTEKGKDVELRCDPISGHTALYWYRQSLGQGLEFLIYFQGNSAPDKSGLPSDRFSAERTGGSVSTLTIQRTQQEDSAVYLCASSSSLRQESPLHFGNGTRLTVT.

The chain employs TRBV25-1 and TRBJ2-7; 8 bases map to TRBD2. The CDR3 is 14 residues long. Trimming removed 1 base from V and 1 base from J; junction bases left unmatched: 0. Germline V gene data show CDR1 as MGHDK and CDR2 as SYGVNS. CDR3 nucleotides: TGTGCCAGCAGTGAATCGGGGGGGTCCTACGAGCAGTACTTC. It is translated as CASSESGGSYEQYF.

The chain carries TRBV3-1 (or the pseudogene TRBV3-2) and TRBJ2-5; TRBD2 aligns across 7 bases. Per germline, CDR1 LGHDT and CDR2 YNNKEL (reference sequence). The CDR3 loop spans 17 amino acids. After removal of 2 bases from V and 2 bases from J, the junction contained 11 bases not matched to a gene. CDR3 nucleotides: TGTGCCAGCAGCCAAAGTGGGGGGGGGACTGCTCAAGAGACCCAGTACTTC. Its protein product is CASSQSGGGTAQETQYF.

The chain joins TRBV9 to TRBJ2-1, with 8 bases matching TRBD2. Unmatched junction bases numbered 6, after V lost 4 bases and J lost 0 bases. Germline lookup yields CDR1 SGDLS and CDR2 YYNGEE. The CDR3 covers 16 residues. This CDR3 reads CASSPVSGSSYNEQFF. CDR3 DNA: TGTGCCAGCAGCCCCGTGAGCGGGAGCTCCTACAATGAGCAGTTCTTC.

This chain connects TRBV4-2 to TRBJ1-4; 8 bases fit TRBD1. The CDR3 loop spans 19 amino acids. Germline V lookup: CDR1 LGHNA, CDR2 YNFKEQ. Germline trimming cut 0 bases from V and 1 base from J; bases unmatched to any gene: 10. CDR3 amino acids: CASSQDLSGQGITNEKLFF. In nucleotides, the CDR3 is TGTGCCAGCAGCCAAGATCTCTCCGGACAGGGAATAACTAATGAAAAACTGTTTTTT.

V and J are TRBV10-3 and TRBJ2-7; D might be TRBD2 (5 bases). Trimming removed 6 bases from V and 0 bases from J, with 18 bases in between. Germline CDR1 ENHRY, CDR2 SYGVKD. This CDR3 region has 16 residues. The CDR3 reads CAISDSLVRDSYEQYF. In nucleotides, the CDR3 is TGTGCCATCAGCGACTCTCTAGTTCGGGACTCCTACGAGCAGTACTTC.

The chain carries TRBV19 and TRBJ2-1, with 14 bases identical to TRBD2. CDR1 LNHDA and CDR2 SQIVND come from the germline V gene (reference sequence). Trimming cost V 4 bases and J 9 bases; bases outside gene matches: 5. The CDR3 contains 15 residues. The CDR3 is CASSRGLAGVSEQFF. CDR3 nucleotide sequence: TGTGCCAGTAGTAGGGGACTAGCGGGAGTGAGTGAGCAGTTCTTC. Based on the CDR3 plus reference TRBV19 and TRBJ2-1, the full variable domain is DGGITQSPKYLFRKEGQNVTLSCEQNLNHDAMYWYRQDPGQGLRLIYYSQIVNDFQKGDIAEGYSVSREKKESFPLTVTSAQKNPTAFYLCASSRGLAGVSEQFFGPGTRLTVL.

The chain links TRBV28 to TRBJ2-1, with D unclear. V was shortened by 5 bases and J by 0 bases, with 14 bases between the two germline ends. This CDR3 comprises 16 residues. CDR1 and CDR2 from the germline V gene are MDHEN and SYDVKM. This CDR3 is CASSPPSSFSYNEQFF. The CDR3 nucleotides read TGTGCCAGCAGTCCCCCATCTAGTTTCTCCTACAATGAGCAGTTCTTC.

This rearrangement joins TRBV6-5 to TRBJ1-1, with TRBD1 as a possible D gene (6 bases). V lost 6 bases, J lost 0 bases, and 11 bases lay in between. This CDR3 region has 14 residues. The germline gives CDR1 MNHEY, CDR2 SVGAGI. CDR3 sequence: CASRGQGMNTEAFF. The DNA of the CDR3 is TGTGCCAGCAGGGGGCAGGGGATGAACACTGAAGCTTTCTTT.

The CDR3 sequence: CASRGTSGRGETQYF. The DNA for the CDR3 is TGTGCCAGCAGGGGGACTAGCGGGAGAGGCGAGACCCAGTACTTC. The V and J genes are TRBV28 and TRBJ2-5, with 14 bases fitting TRBD2. The CDR3 runs to 15 residues. Germline CDR1 MDHEN, CDR2 SYDVKM. V dropped 6 bases and J dropped 5; count of bases not matched to a gene: 5.

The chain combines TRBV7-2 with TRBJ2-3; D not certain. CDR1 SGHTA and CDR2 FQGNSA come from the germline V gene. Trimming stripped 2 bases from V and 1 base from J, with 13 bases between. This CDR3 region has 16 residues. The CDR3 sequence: CASSLIADTRTDTQYF. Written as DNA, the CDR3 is TGTGCCAGCAGCTTAATCGCAGACACCCGCACAGATACGCAGTATTTT.

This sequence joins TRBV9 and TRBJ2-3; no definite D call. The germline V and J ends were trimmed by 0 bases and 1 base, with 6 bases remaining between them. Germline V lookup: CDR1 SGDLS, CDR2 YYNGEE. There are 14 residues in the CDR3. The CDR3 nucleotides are TGTGCCAGCAGCGTAGCTAGTCGCACAGATACGCAGTATTTT. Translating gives CASSVASRTDTQYF.

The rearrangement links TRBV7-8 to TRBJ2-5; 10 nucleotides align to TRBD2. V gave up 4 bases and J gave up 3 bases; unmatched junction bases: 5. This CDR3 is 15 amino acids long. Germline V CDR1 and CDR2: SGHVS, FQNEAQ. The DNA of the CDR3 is TGTGCCAGCAGCTCCCTAGCGGGGGTGAAAGAGACCCAGTACTTC. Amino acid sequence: CASSSLAGVKETQYF.

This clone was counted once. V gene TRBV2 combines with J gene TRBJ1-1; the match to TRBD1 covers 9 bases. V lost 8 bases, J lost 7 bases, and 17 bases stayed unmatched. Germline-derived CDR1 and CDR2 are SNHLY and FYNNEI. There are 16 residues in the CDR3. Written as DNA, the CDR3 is TGTGCCAGCGATAACGTGGGACAGGGCGGTCGAATTGAAGCTTTCTTT. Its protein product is CASDNVGQGGRIEAFF.

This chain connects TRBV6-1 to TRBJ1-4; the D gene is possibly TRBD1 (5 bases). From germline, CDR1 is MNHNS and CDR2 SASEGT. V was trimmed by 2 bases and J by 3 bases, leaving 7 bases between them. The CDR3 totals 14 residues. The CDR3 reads CASSEQGSNEKLFF. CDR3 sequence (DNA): TGTGCCAGCAGTGAACAGGGTTCTAATGAAAAACTGTTTTTT.

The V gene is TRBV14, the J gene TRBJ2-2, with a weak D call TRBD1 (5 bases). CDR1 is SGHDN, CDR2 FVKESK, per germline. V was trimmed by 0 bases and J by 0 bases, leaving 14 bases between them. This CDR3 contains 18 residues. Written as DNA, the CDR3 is TGTGCCAGCAGCCAAGATTATCTACAGGCGCCGAACACCGGGGAGCTGTTTTTT. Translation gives CASSQDYLQAPNTGELFF.

The CDR3 region has the DNA TGTGCCAGCAGCGGGAGCGGATTTGACGGGGAGCTGTTTTTT. It yields the protein CASSGSGFDGELFF. The chain links TRBV2 to TRBJ2-2; possibly TRBD2 for D (6 bases). The CDR3 spans 14 residues. V lost 6 bases, J lost 7 bases, and 15 bases lay in between. CDR1 SNHLY and CDR2 FYNNEI come from the germline V gene. Combining the CDR3 with reference TRBV2 and TRBJ2-2 gives the whole variable domain EPEVTQTPSHQVTQMGQEVILRCVPISNHLYFYWYRQILGQKVEFLVSFYNNEISEKSEIFDDQFSVERPDGSNFTLKIRSTKLEDSAMYFCASSGSGFDGELFFGEGSRLTVL.

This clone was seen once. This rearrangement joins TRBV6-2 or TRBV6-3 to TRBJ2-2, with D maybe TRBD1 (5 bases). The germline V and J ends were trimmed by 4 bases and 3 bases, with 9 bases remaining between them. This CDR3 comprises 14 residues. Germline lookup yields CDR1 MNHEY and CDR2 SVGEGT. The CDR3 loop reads CASSSTGDTGELFF. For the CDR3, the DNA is TGTGCCAGCAGTTCTACAGGTGACACCGGGGAGCTGTTTTTT.

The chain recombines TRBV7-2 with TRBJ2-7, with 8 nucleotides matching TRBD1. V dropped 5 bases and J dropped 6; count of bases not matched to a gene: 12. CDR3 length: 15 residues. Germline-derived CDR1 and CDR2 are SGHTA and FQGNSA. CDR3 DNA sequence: TGTGCCAGCAGCCCACTGACAGGGGAAATTGGCGAGCAGTACTTC. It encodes CASSPLTGEIGEQYF.

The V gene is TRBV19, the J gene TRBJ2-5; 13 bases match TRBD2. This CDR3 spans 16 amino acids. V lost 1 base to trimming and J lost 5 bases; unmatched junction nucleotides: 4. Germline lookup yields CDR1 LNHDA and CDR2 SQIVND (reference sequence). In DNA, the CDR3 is TGTGCCAGTAGTATAGCCCGGACTAGCGGGAGTGAGACCCAGTACTTC. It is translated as CASSIARTSGSETQYF.

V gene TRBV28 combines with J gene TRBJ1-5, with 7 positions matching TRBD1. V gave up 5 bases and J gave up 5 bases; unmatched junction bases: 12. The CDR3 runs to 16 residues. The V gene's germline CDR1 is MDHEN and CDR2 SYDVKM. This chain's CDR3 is CASSPPRGAGHQPQHF. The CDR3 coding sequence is TGTGCCAGCAGTCCCCCCAGGGGGGCAGGTCATCAGCCCCAGCATTTT. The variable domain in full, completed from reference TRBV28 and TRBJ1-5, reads DVKVTQSSRYLVKRTGEKVFLECVQDMDHENMFWYRQDPGLGLRLIYFSYDVKMKEKGDIPEGYSVSREKKERFSLILESASTNQTSMYLCASSPPRGAGHQPQHFGDGTRLSIL.

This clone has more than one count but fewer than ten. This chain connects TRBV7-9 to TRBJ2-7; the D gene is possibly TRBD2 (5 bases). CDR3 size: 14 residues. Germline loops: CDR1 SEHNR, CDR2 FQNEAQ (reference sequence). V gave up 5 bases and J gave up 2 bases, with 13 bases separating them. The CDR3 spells CASSKDGKAYEQYF. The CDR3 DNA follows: TGTGCCAGCAGCAAAGACGGGAAGGCCTACGAGCAGTACTTC.

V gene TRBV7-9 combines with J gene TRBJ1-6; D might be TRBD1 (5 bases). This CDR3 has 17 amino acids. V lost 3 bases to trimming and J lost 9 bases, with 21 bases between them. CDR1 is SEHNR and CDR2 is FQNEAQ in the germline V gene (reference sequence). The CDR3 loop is CASSFDGQGGFTSPLHF. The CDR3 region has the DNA TGTGCCAGCAGCTTCGATGGGCAGGGAGGATTTACTTCACCCCTCCACTTT.

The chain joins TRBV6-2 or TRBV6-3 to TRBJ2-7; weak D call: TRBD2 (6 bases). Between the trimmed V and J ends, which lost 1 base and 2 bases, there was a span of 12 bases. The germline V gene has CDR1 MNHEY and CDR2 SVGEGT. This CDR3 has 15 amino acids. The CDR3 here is CASSYFGRGTYEQYF. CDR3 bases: TGTGCCAGCAGTTACTTCGGGAGAGGCACCTACGAGCAGTACTTC.

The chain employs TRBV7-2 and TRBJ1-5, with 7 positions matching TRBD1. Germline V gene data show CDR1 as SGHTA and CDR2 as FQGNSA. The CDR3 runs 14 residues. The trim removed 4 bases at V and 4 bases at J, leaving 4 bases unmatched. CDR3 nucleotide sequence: TGTGCCAGCAGCTCAGACAGGGTGAATCAGCCCCAGCATTTT. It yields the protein CASSSDRVNQPQHF. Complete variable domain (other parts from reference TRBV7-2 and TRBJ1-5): GAGVSQSPSNKVTEKGKDVELRCDPISGHTALYWYRQSLGQGLEFLIYFQGNSAPDKSGLPSDRFSAERTGGSVSTLTIQRTQQEDSAVYLCASSSDRVNQPQHFGDGTRLSIL.

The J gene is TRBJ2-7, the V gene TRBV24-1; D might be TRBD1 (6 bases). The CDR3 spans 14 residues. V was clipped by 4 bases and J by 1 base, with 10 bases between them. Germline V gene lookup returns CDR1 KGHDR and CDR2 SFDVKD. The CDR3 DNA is TGTGCCACCAGTGAAACAGGGATATCCTACGAGCAGTACTTC. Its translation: CATSETGISYEQYF.

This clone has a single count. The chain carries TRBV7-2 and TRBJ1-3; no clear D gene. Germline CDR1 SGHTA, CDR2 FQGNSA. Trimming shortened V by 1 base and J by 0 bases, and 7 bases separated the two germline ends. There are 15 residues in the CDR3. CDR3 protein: CASSLGTGSGNTIYF. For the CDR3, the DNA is TGTGCCAGCAGCTTAGGAACGGGCTCTGGAAACACCATATATTTT.

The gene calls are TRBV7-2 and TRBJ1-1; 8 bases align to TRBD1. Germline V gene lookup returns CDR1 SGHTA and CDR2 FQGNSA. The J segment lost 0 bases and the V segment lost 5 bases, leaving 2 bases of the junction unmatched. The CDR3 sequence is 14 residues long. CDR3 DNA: TGTGCCAGCAGCGTGACAGGGGTGAACACTGAAGCTTTCTTT. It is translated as CASSVTGVNTEAFF. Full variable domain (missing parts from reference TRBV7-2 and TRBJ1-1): GAGVSQSPSNKVTEKGKDVELRCDPISGHTALYWYRQSLGQGLEFLIYFQGNSAPDKSGLPSDRFSAERTGGSVSTLTIQRTQQEDSAVYLCASSVTGVNTEAFFGQGTRLTVV.